This T cell receptor (beta chain) originates from a study of blood T cells in healthy people across ages. Study information: Template switching recovered approximately one barcoded beta molecule for every two T cells. The study, taken as a whole, reports: Naive T cell percentage by flow cytometry tracked strongly with beta diversity.

Turning to this clonotype: Its antigen remains unknown.

A second roughly 7 to 11 cycle PCR used barcoded and J-beta primers. In TCRdb, the 5' RACE reads were re-called with MiXCR into one record per CDR3 protein. The repertoire holds about 690,000 distinct CDR3 sequences, with approximately 40% as singletons. Trimming at V came to 2 bases and at J to 4 bases, leaving 0 bases not matched to a gene. The CDR3 has 12 residues. CDR1 DFQATT and CDR2 SNEGSKA come from the germline V gene (reference sequence). Material: blood. J is TRBJ2-3 and V is TRBV20-1, with 7 bases lining up with TRBD1. This clonotype was sampled from a man of 80 years or more in good health. The CDR3 sequence: CSARQGADTQYF. In DNA, the CDR3 is TGCAGTGCTAGACAGGGGGCAGATACGCAGTATTTT.